The next 18 T cell receptor beta chains were all read from a single sample in a study of metastatic and nonmetastatic thyroid tumors. TCRdb reassembled clones from the PCR reads with MiXCR. The sample comprises tens of thousands of clones, 16% of which are singletons, and 3% to 4% rests with the top ten. No patient received treatment before thyroid surgery. Sequenced sample: blood. The receptors shown here come from a female donor with papillary thyroid cancer or a benign thyroid nodule (not recorded which). Some clones in this sample may be carry-over from other donors' samples.

As regards this clone: The CDR3 does not close with the conserved phenylalanine or tryptophan, likely indicating a read error. This chain links TRBV9 with TRBJ2-1; 8 positions agree with TRBD2. Germline V CDR1 and CDR2: SGDLS, YYNGEE. V was pared by 0 bases and J by 6 bases, with 5 bases of the junction left unmatched. CDR3 length: 15 residues. The CDR3 sequence: CASSVAGGQINEQFL. CDR3 DNA sequence: TGTGCCAGCAGCGTAGCGGGAGGGCAAATCAATGAGCAGTTCTTA.

This clone was detected ten times or more. The chain is built from TRBV28 and TRBJ2-7; unclear D gene. The CDR3 consists of 15 residues. The V and J ends lost 2 bases and 3 bases respectively, with 14 bases between them. Germline V gives CDR1 MDHEN, CDR2 SYDVKM. The chain's CDR3 is CASSLVGKGIYEQYF. The CDR3 DNA sequence: TGTGCCAGCAGTTTAGTAGGGAAGGGCATCTACGAGCAGTACTTC. Together with reference TRBV28 and TRBJ2-7, the CDR3 gives the full variable domain: DVKVTQSSRYLVKRTGEKVFLECVQDMDHENMFWYRQDPGLGLRLIYFSYDVKMKEKGDIPEGYSVSREKKERFSLILESASTNQTSMYLCASSLVGKGIYEQYFGPGTRLTVT.

This clone was recorded many times. The V call is TRBV28, the J call TRBJ2-5, with a tentative D call TRBD2 (7 bases). This CDR3 contains 13 residues. Germline values: CDR1 MDHEN, CDR2 SYDVKM. The V gene lost 10 bases and the J gene lost 5 bases, with 17 bases spanning the gap. The CDR3 reads CATSGGLVETQYF. CDR3 DNA: TGTGCCACCTCGGGGGGCCTGGTGGAGACCCAGTACTTC.

In its sample, this clone was seen many times. V usage is TRBV6-5 and J usage is TRBJ2-7, with a tentative D call TRBD1 (6 bases). This CDR3 comprises 13 residues. CDR1 and CDR2 from the germline V gene are MNHEY and SVGAGI. Trimming shortened V by 2 bases and J by 3 bases, and 8 bases separated the two germline ends. The CDR3 protein is CASSYRGGYEQYF. CDR3 in DNA: TGTGCCAGCAGTTACAGAGGGGGCTACGAGCAGTACTTC.

This clone was detected many times. One end of the junction is discordant with germline, which a read error may explain. The CDR3 loop reads CSARGQRGPQEAQYF. CDR3 sequence (DNA): TGCAGTGCTAGAGGCCAGCGGGGCCCCCAAGAGGCCCAGTACTTC. V and J are TRBV20-1 and TRBJ2-5; 7 bases align to TRBD2. The CDR3 contains 15 residues. Per germline, CDR1 DFQATT and CDR2 SNEGSKA (reference sequence).

Many counts were recorded for this clone. This sequence joins TRBV2 and TRBJ1-2, with D perhaps TRBD1 (5 bases). Trimming took off 11 bases at V and 0 bases at J, with 13 bases between the two ends. This CDR3 is built from 13 residues. The germline V gene encodes CDR1 SNHLY and CDR2 FYNNEI. CDR3 nucleotides: TGTGCCCGGAGGGGAGGGTCTAACTATGGCTACACCTTC. Translating gives CARRGGSNYGYTF. Together with reference TRBV2 and TRBJ1-2, the CDR3 gives the full variable domain: EPEVTQTPSHQVTQMGQEVILRCVPISNHLYFYWYRQILGQKVEFLVSFYNNEISEKSEIFDDQFSVERPDGSNFTLKIRSTKLEDSAMYFCARRGGSNYGYTFGSGTRLTVV.

V is TRBV11-1 and J is TRBJ1-1; D remains ambiguous. Germline values: CDR1 SGHAT, CDR2 FQDESV (reference sequence). The CDR3 has 16 residues. The V gene lost 10 bases and the J gene lost 2 bases, with 23 bases spanning the gap. The chain's CDR3 is CAIGLIWGWANTEAFF. For the CDR3, the DNA is TGTGCCATCGGCTTAATTTGGGGATGGGCAAACACTGAAGCTTTCTTT.

This clone was recorded many times. The chain recombines TRBV5-1 with TRBJ1-5; D is possibly TRBD1 (6 bases). CDR3 length: 15 residues. Germline V CDR1 and CDR2: SGHRS, YFSETQ. V lost 4 bases to trimming and J lost 4 bases, with 15 bases between them. CDR3 nucleotide sequence: TGCGCCAGCAGCCCCGGGGGCAGGGTAAATCAGCCCCAGCATTTT. Translating it yields CASSPGGRVNQPQHF. The full variable domain, with the rest looked up from reference TRBV5-1 and TRBJ1-5, is KAGVTQTPRYLIKTRGQQVTLSCSPISGHRSVSWYQQTPGQGLQFLFEYFSETQRNKGNFPGRFSGRQFSNSRSEMNVSTLELGDSALYLCASSPGGRVNQPQHFGDGTRLSIL.

This clone was observed at least ten times. V gene TRBV28 combines with J gene TRBJ2-1; D possibly uses TRBD1 or TRBD2 (5 bases each). This CDR3 is 17 amino acids long. V lost 2 bases and J 0 bases, leaving 14 bases between the germline ends. Germline lookup yields CDR1 MDHEN and CDR2 SYDVKM. CDR3 sequence: CASSLSPGANSYNEQFF. DNA for the CDR3: TGTGCCAGCAGTTTAAGTCCCGGGGCCAACTCCTACAATGAGCAGTTCTTC.

This clone appeared a few times. J is TRBJ2-1 and V is TRBV5-1, with TRBD2 matching 8 bases. The CDR3 has 18 residues. Trimming cost V 0 bases and J 0 bases; bases outside gene matches: 8. The V gene's germline CDR1 is SGHRS and CDR2 YFSETQ. CDR3 DNA sequence: TGCGCCAGCAGCTTGGAGCCTAGCGGGCAGAGCTCCTACAATGAGCAGTTCTTC. It is translated as CASSLEPSGQSSYNEQFF.

This clone was found many times. J is TRBJ1-6 and V is TRBV7-9; no clear D. The CDR3 consists of 14 residues. CDR1 SEHNR and CDR2 FQNEAQ come from the germline V gene (reference sequence). V was trimmed by 10 bases and J by 7 bases, leaving 17 bases between them. The CDR3 nucleotides read TGTGCCACCGAGGTGGGCAATGTGAATTCACCCCTCCACTTT. It yields the protein CATEVGNVNSPLHF.

This clone was recorded a few times. V and J are TRBV28 and TRBJ1-2, with 11 bases that match TRBD1. Germline assignment: CDR1 MDHEN and CDR2 SYDVKM. CDR3 length: 17 amino acids. V lost 6 bases and J lost 4; bases outside the gene matches: 13. The CDR3 region has the DNA TGTGCCAGCAGAACTGACGGGACAGGGGGAGCGAGCTATGGCTACACCTTC. This encodes CASRTDGTGGASYGYTF.

Comment on this clone: One junction end does not reproduce the germline sequence, and a read error may be involved. The chain has TRBV6-1 and TRBJ2-2; D assignment may be TRBD1 or TRBD2 (5 bases each). CDR3 size: 16 residues. From germline, CDR1 is MNHNS and CDR2 SASEGT. CDR3 bases: TGTGCCAGCAGATTTGCCAGCTGGATCGGGACCGTGGAGCTGTTTTTT. Protein sequence: CASRFASWIGTVELFF.

This clone was seen at least ten times. The rearrangement joins TRBV30 to TRBJ2-7, with D hard to call. CDR3 length equals 12 residues. Germline V gene lookup returns CDR1 GTSNPN and CDR2 SVGIG (reference sequence). Trimming stripped 5 bases from V and 4 bases from J, with 12 bases between. The CDR3 loop reads CAWSTALYEQYF. Here the CDR3 DNA reads TGTGCCTGGTCGACCGCGCTATACGAGCAGTACTTC.

This clone has only a few counts. Different DNA sequences within this sample yield the same CDR3. The V gene is TRBV6-2 or TRBV6-3, the J gene TRBJ2-7; D is perhaps TRBD2 (6 bases). V shed 6 bases and J shed 2 bases, with 20 bases lying between them. Germline CDR1 MNHEY, CDR2 SVGEGT. The CDR3 consists of 16 residues. The CDR3 region is CASSYGGAGSAYEQYF. CDR3 nucleotide sequence: TGTGCCAGCAGCTACGGGGGTGCCGGGAGTGCCTACGAGCAGTACTTC.

This clone showed up just a few times. A read error is possible here, since a much larger clone lies one base away. V is TRBV5-4 and J is TRBJ2-7; D possibly uses TRBD1 or TRBD2 (5 bases each). The germline V gene encodes CDR1 SGHNT and CDR2 YYREEE (reference sequence). The CDR3 spans 15 residues. The CDR3 sequence: CAISLGTEELYEQYF. The CDR3 DNA reads as TGTGCCATCAGCTTGGGGACGGAGGAGCTTTACGAGCAGTACTTC.

This clone has ten or more counts. The chain joins TRBV6-1 to TRBJ1-6; TRBD1 matches 7 bases. Looked up from germline, CDR1 is MNHNS and CDR2 is SASEGT. The CDR3 is 16 amino acids. V was pared by 6 bases and J by 7 bases, with 12 bases of the junction left unmatched. CDR3 sequence reads: CASRSQGGRTNSPLHF. As DNA, the CDR3 is TGTGCCAGCAGGTCCCAGGGGGGTAGAACGAATTCACCCCTCCACTTT.

This clone was picked up many times. The chain joins TRBV20-1 to TRBJ2-2; D not resolved. The CDR3 covers 13 residues. V gave up 3 bases and J gave up 7 bases, with 12 bases separating them. Germline V CDR1 and CDR2: DFQATT, SNEGSKA (reference sequence). CDR3: CSASAGSFGELFF. CDR3 in DNA: TGCAGTGCTAGTGCCGGGTCTTTCGGGGAGCTGTTTTTT.